The sequence of this T cell receptor beta chain was determined in a study of post-analysis software for immune sequencing data (dated by TCRdb to about 2015). With regard to the full study: Disease courses on record covered relapsing-remitting, secondary progressive and progressive-relapsing multiple sclerosis, though some patients had no subtype annotation. The patient repertoires were set against about eleven previously published healthy control repertoires from donors whose ages ranged from roughly 6 to 26 years. A subset of samples was prepared in parallel using single-end sample barcoding, then pooled and co-amplified after Illumina adapter ligation.

To demonstrate the VDJtools post-analysis software, the study profiled TCR beta repertoires from the peripheral blood of about a dozen young patients with multiple sclerosis. Multiple sclerosis patients were children and adolescents aged about 6 to 17 years. CDR1 MNHEY and CDR2 SVGAGI are derived from the germline V gene. V lost 7 bases and J lost 6 bases; the stretch between them is 19 bases long. Measured from the cysteine to the phenylalanine, the CDR3 is 14 residues long. The entry retains the CDR3 DNA only, 42 bases that are in frame from base 1. Study-level results and caveats: Significantly lower normalized Chao1 diversity was found in multiple sclerosis patients than in controls, suggesting substantial peripheral T-cell clonal expansion. Patients showed significantly higher frequencies than controls for a few TRBV segments, among them TRBV5-6, TRBV5-1 and TRBV20-1. Direct clustering with F measure revealed strong co-clustering of samples prepared in the same batch, which led to a batch-effect correction. The control group was slightly older than the multiple sclerosis patient group.

This clonotype has only a few counts. The target of this receptor is not known. Base qualities are not recorded, but no much larger clone differs from it by a single base. The method behind the library was PCR. Sequencing took place on an Illumina HiSeq 2500. To reduce PCR and sequencing biases, unique molecular identifiers were built into the TCR beta cDNA libraries. Per 1 to 10 million input T cells, approximately 500,000 cDNA molecules were obtained, such that each molecule approximated one T cell. Patient libraries were prepared and sequenced with the same protocol used for the earlier healthy control dataset. Within a given batch, samples were prepared together, multiplexed and sequenced on the same HiSeq lane. The authors' pipeline ran thus. Raw barcoded reads were processed with MIGEC, discarding single-read molecular identifier groups before consensus assembly and CDR3 extraction. Clonotype tables were post-analysed with VDJtools, and diversity was normalized by down-sampling all datasets to the smallest sample size. In repertoire overlap clustering, CDR3 amino acid sequences, but not nucleotide sequences, were matched to correct batch-related cross-sample contamination. TCRdb itself trimmed the public reads at Q25 with fastp, ran MiXCR and retained productive beta chains. Under each unique CDR3 protein, matching rows form one entry showing the most common genes and DNA. TCRdb's processing, not the authors', yielded these V and J calls. The sample data list some 500,000 distinct CDR3 sequences, and roughly 45% of these were observed just once. 9% to 13% of the sample belongs to the ten largest clones.

Specimen: blood. This clonotype originated in a girl between 10 and 17 years old with multiple sclerosis. The rearrangement combines TRBV6-5 with TRBJ2-7, with no D gene named confidently. The DNA sequence is as follows: TGTGCCAGCAACCCTTTAGAAGTTCCTGCCGAGCAGTACTTC. It is translated as CASNPLEVPAEQYF.